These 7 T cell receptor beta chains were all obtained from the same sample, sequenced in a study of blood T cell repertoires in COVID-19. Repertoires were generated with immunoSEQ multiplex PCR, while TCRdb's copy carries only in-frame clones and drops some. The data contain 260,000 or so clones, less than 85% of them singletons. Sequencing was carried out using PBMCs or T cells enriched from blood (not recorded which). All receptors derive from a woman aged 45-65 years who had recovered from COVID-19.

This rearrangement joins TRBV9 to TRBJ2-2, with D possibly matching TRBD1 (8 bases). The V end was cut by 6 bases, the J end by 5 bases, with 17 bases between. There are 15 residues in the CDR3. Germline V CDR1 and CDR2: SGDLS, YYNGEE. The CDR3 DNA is TGTGCCAGCAACTTAGACAGGGGAGGGACCGGGGAGCTGTTTTTT. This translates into CASNLDRGGTGELFF.

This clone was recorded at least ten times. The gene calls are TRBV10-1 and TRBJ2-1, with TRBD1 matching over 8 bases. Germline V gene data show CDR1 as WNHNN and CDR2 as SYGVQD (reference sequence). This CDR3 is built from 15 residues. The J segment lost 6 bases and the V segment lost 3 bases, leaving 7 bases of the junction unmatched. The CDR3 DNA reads TGCGCCAGCAGTGACCTGGGACAGGTTGGCAATGAGCAGTTCTTC. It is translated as CASSDLGQVGNEQFF.

CDR3 residues: CSVVGTSYEQYF. As DNA, the CDR3 is TGCAGCGTTGTTGGGACTAGCTACGAGCAGTACTTC. The gene calls are TRBV29-1 and TRBJ2-7, with 8 bases lining up with TRBD2. Looked up from germline, CDR1 is SQVTM and CDR2 is ANQGSEA. V was pared by 4 bases and J by 3 bases, with 2 bases of the junction left unmatched. This CDR3 is built from 12 residues.

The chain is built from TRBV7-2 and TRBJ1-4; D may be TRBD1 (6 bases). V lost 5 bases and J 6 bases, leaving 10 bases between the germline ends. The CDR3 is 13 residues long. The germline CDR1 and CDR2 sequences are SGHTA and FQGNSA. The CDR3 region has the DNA TGTGCCAGCAGCCTACAGGGTTATGAAAAACTGTTTTTT. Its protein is CASSLQGYEKLFF.

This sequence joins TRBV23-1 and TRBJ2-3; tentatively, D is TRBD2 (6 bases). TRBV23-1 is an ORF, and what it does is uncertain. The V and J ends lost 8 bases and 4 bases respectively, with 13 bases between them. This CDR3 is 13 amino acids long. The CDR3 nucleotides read TGCGCCAGCGGAGGGGATTCGGCAGATACGCAGTATTTT. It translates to CASGGDSADTQYF.

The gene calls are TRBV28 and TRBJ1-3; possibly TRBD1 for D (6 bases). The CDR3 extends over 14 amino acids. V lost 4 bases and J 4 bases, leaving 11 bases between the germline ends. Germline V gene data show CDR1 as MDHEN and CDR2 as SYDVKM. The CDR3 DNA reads TGTGCCAGCAGTTACACAGGGTCCGGAAACACCATATATTTT. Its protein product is CASSYTGSGNTIYF. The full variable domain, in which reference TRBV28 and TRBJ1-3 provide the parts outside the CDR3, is DVKVTQSSRYLVKRTGEKVFLECVQDMDHENMFWYRQDPGLGLRLIYFSYDVKMKEKGDIPEGYSVSREKKERFSLILESASTNQTSMYLCASSYTGSGNTIYFGEGSWLTVV.

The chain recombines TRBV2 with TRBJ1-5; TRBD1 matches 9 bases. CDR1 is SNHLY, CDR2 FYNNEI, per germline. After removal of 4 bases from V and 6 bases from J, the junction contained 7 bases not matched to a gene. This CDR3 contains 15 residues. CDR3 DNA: TGTGCCAGCAGTGGACAGGGGGTCGCGACTCAGCCCCAGCATTTT. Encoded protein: CASSGQGVATQPQHF.